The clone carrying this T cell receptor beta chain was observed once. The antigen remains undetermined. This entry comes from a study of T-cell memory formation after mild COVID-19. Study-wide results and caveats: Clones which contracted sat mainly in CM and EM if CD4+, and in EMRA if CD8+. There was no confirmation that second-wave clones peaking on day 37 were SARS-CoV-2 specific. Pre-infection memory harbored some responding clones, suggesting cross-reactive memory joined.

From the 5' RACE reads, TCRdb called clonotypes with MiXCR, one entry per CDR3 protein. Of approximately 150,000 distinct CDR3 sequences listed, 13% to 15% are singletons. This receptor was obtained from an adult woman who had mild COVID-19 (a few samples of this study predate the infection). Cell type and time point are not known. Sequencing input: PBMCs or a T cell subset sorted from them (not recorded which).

CDR3 in amino acids: CASSIGTSGGEQYF. CDR3 nucleotide sequence: TGTGCCAGCAGCATCGGGACATCGGGTGGCGAGCAGTACTTC. The V call is TRBV5-5, the J call TRBJ2-7, with D possibly being TRBD1 (6 bases). V was pared by 4 bases and J by 6 bases, with 17 bases between. Germline CDR1 reads SGHKS; CDR2 reads YYEKEE (reference sequence). This CDR3 has 14 amino acids.